This TCR beta chain was found in a study of tumor-infiltrating lymphocytes in primary liver carcinoma. At the level of the study: Sample counts of productive TCRbeta reads spanned roughly 3.5 to 8 million; these counts were similar across tissue types.

The input was 500 ng total RNA; TCR beta cDNA was made from it with a constant-region primer. Three rounds of nested multiplex PCR with slightly modified ARM-PCR produced TCR beta libraries. Rounds one and two of PCR, each of about 10 cycles, were primed with TRBV1-TRBV30 forward primers and a C-beta reverse primer. TCRdb analysed the multiplex PCR reads with MiXCR anew, one entry per CDR3 protein. This table holds about 84,000 distinct CDR3 sequences, around 70% found once. The roughly 19-33 mg bulk tissue piece was not sorted before simultaneous RNA and DNA extraction. CDR1 is SGHDT, CDR2 YYEEEE, per germline. The CDR3 is made up of 14 amino acids. V was shortened by 9 bases and J by 5 bases, with 21 bases between the two germline ends.

What was sequenced was liver tumor tissue from sampling region 1. Sample subset: tumor region T1, superior pole. This TCR derives from a man aged 40-49 years with primary liver carcinoma and hepatitis B virus infection. The V and J genes are TRBV5-6 and TRBJ2-7, with D tentatively TRBD1 (5 bases). The CDR3 DNA reads as TGTGCCAACAGTTTGGGGCACATAAGGAACGAGCAGTACTTC. Amino acids: CANSLGHIRNEQYF.